This T cell receptor (beta chain) appears in the sequencing data of a study of blood T cell repertoires in COVID-19. The protocol was immunoSEQ multiplex PCR, while the TCRdb copy is restricted to in-frame clones and leaves out a portion. This table has approximately 220,000 clones, around 90% appearing once. Germline CDR1 is LGHNA and CDR2 is YSLEER. The CDR3 spans 15 residues. Trimming cost V 3 bases and J 6 bases; bases outside gene matches: 10. The source of this sequence is a man under 40 who had been exposed to COVID-19. Sequenced: PBMCs or T cells enriched from blood (not recorded which). The chain employs TRBV4-3 and TRBJ1-2; 7 bases are shared with TRBD1. This CDR3 is CASSHLRTGTNGYTF. In DNA, the CDR3 is TGCGCCAGCAGCCATCTTAGGACAGGAACAAATGGCTACACCTTC.